One T cell receptor beta chain is described in this entry. As yet, its antigen is unknown. This entry comes from a study of T-cell reconstitution after alpha-beta-depleted transplantation in children. Study-level points and caveats: After transplant, high TCRbeta diversity at day 60 in some patients arose from surviving recipient T cells and thymic progenitors.

CDR3 size: 14 residues. Trimming removed 5 bases at V and 0 bases at J, with 11 bases between. CDR1 and CDR2 (germline): SQVTM, ANQGSEA. TCRbeta library construction was performed incorporating unique molecular identifiers. TCRdb re-analysed the PCR reads in MiXCR, keeping a single row per CDR3 protein. The sample records about 830,000 distinct CDR3 sequences, less than 20% being singletons. The sample consisted of PBMCs, mostly from graft donor cells, taken 360 days after TCRalphabeta/CD19-depleted stem cell transplant. The receptor was derived from a male patient younger than 18 who had a stem cell transplant for acute lymphoblastic leukemia, so the T cells may come from the graft donor. The genes are TRBV29-1 and TRBJ2-1; D perhaps matches TRBD1 (6 bases). CDR3 loop: CSVSARGSYNEQFF. The CDR3 nucleotides are TGCAGCGTTTCGGCCAGGGGCTCCTACAATGAGCAGTTCTTC.